Listed here is a single T cell receptor beta chain. This clone was detected many times. Its target antigen remains unknown. No base quality information exists; no much larger clone differs at one position. V gives up 6 bases and J gives up 0 bases, and the segment between their germline ends measures 6 bases. The CDR3 contains 13 residues, cysteine and phenylalanine counted. CDR3 DNA only is kept here, 39 bases in frame from base 1. As encoded in the germline V gene, CDR1 is SNHLY while CDR2 is FYNNEI. Using the deep immunoSEQ assay, multiplex PCR amplified TCR CDR3 regions from genomic DNA. Extracted genomic DNA from each cell subset was spread evenly across all wells of several immunoSEQ 96-well plates, with each plate serving as a replicate. For sorted subsets, each replicate PCR was loaded with around 200 ng genomic DNA, equivalent to some 31,000 T cell genomes. Purified libraries were measured with a Qubit 3.0 fluorometer, size-checked on a Bioanalyzer 2100, and measured again with the KAPA Library Quantification kit. Every immunoSEQ 96-well plate was sequenced on a dedicated single-read 150-cycle Illumina NextSeq 550 flow cell. Per the source publication's procedure: Because the immunoSEQ output included only junctional sequences and no quality scores, the filtering could not be the same as the filtering used for full-length reads. To assign V/J genes and CDR3, sequences were annotated using PyIR, a Python wrapper for IgBLAST v1.9, with IMGT germline references. Reads were removed for weak V/J assignments (E-value above 1e-6), missing CDR3, stop codons, out-of-frame junctions, or ambiguous translated residues. V3J clonotypes were defined as sequences sharing an identical inferred V gene, J gene, and CDR3 amino acid sequence. Percentage overlap between repertoires was computed as shared unique clonotypes divided by the size of the smaller repertoire. Three approaches were used to assess repertoire richness: RTK rarefaction, the Chao1 estimator, and Recon v2.1 estimates of unobserved clonotypes. Generation probabilities were computed with OLGA for all TCRbeta clonotypes obtained by the gDNA method from several donors. What TCRdb holds here is the immuneACCESS table cut down to in-frame rearrangements. Part of the clones is not present; checked against another copy, under half of the missing clones reflect an unresolved V gene, and the others are unexplained. That table gives V, J and clone size, and the DNA gave D and trimming. The sample yields around 1 million clones; approximately 80% were counted once. The ten top clones hold about 1.5% of the sample.

The record originates from a study of shared clonotypes between healthy human individuals (TCRdb year 2020). Regarding the complete study: The cohort comprised a couple of women and a few men aged 18 to 49 years. For each donor, CD4 naive and CD4 memory were each run on three plates, CD8 naive on two plates, and CD8 memory on one plate. To estimate repertoire size and how much clonotypes are shared between individuals, the study performed deep sequencing of blood TCR repertoires from roughly five healthy adults. To increase sequencing depth and limit assay-specific biases, different laboratories used diverse techniques to prepare libraries and sequence TCR repertoires. Leukapheresis yielded between about 0.9 and 9 billion PBMCs per donor.

What the study reported, not specific to this receptor: Rarefaction of sorted-subset datasets indicated incomplete sequencing despite the large sequencing depth. Only blood was sampled, and tissue TCR repertoires likely differ from those in blood. Pairwise subsampling led to the expectation that sequencing depth would affect the degree of clonotype sharing among donors. The genetic and exposure-history diversity represented was limited by the small number of donors. Higher generation probabilities were observed for clonotypes shared by all four sorted-subset donors than for non-shared clonotypes. Across a handful of donors, around 5% of naive CD4, roughly 3.3% of naive CD8, 2.3% of memory CD4, and under 0.45% of memory CD8 clonotypes were shared. Estimated clonotype richness was generally larger for naive than for memory subsets.

Healthy HIV-negative adults with no recently reported acute infections or vaccinations were included as donors. Only Caucasian adults living in Nashville, Tennessee, USA were represented among the donors. CD4+ T cells were enriched through magnetic negative selection, after which naive cells were positively selected on CD45RA and the remaining negative fraction served as the memory subset. Blood was collected by leukapheresis, and PBMCs were isolated by Ficoll-Histopaque density gradient centrifugation and then cryopreserved in liquid nitrogen vapor phase. Purity and quantity of every magnetically sorted T cell population were checked by analytical flow cytometry. Genomic DNA was isolated from every sorted fraction and measured by UV absorbance on a Nanodrop 2000c.

Source material: memory CD4+ T cells sorted from blood. According to the study, the label for this sample's cell subset or site signals: CD45RA-negative fraction. The chain joins TRBV2 to TRBJ1-3, with the D gene call left open. The TCR sequence derives from a man aged 18 to 29 in good health. The CDR3 here reads CASRAYSGNTIYF. The sequenced DNA is TGTGCCAGCAGGGCCTACTCTGGAAACACCATATATTTT.